This T cell receptor (beta chain) stems from a study of blood T cell repertoires in COVID-19 (dated by TCRdb to 2018 to 2021). About the investigation overall: The collaborator samples originated in the United States, Italy and Spain and spanned the acute and convalescent phases of COVID-19. Where HLA class I and class II types were available, the types were taken from metadata supplied by the sample provider, not from assay-based typing. The repertoires were released in a freely available public database meant as a resource for research on the immune response to SARS-CoV-2. Samples were obtained from the ongoing ImmuneRACE study (first 160 participants) and from over a thousand subjects provided by 6 global collaborators. The dataset comprised deeply sampled blood TCRbeta repertoires from subjects exposed to, actively infected with, or recovered from COVID-19. A de-identified subject ID, COVID-19 status, age in years and sex were almost always included in the sample metadata. The prospective study material was composed of cDNA or gDNA derived from T cells, B-cell-depleted T cells, or PBMCs. Study-wide findings and limitations: The quantity of clinical and demographic metadata differed by source and by participant and was supplied without curation.

TCRbeta CDR3 regions were amplified from genomic DNA using the immunoSEQ Assay, a bias-controlled multiplex PCR. Per the original workflow: The number of nucleated cells in each sample was estimated from the amplification of reference gene primers within the assay. To quantify the absolute abundance of each unique TCRbeta CDR3 rearrangement, sequence reads were collapsed and filtered. For each sample, productive Simpson clonality was calculated by taking the square root of Simpson's diversity index across productive rearrangements. TCRdb's version of the immuneACCESS table is confined to in-frame rearrangements and falls short of the full clone set. An unresolved V gene accounts for under half of the shortfall where checked; the remainder is of unknown origin. From that table come the V and J calls and clone size; the DNA was used to work out D and trimming. The sample yields fewer than 350,000 clones; 85% were counted once. 2.5% to 3% of the sample is held by the ten biggest clonotypes.

A note on this clone: Its antigen has not been determined. The record has no base qualities; no much larger clone is one base away.

Enrolling through a virtual design, the prospective study's participants ranged in age from about 18 to 89 years and lived across roughly 23 United States geographic areas. Cohort assignment in the prospective study relied on participant-reported clinical history from a screening survey and a study questionnaire. ImmuneRACE Cohort 3 recovered participants were defined by two consecutive negative NP/OP PCR tests, healthcare professional clearance, or symptom resolution. In the prospective study, mobile phlebotomists collected whole blood, serum and a nasopharyngeal or oropharyngeal swab from each participant. Additional blood draws and questionnaires over an approximately 2-month period could optionally be provided by prospective study participants. Before DNA extraction, prospective study blood samples were shipped either frozen or at room temperature. From the cysteine through the phenylalanine, the CDR3 covers 12 amino acids. The CDR3 DNA has 36 bases and is translated from base 1. Via the germline V gene, CDR1 is MDHEN and CDR2 SYDVKM.

The chain links TRBV28 with TRBJ2-7; TRBD2 is possibly the D segment (5 matching bases). This TCR derives from a woman in her 50s who had recovered from COVID-19. The sample consisted of PBMCs or T cells enriched from blood (not recorded which). In nucleotide form, the sequence is TGTGGGACGGGGAGAACCTACTACGAGCAGTACTTC. Its translation is CGTGRTYYEQYF.